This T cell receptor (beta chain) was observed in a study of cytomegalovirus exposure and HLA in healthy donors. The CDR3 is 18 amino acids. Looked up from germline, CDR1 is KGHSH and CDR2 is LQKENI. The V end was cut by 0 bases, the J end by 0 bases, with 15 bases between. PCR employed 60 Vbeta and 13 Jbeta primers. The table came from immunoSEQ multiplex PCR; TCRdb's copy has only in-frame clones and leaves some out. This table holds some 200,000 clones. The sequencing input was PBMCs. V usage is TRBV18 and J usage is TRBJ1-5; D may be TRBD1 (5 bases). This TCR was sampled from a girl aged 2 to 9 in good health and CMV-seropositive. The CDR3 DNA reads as TGTGCCAGCTCACCACCGGAGGGACCGATGTATAGCAATCAGCCCCAGCATTTT. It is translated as CASSPPEGPMYSNQPQHF.